The rows below give T cell receptor beta chains drawn from one sample of a study of blood T cell repertoires in COVID-19. Profiled with immunoSEQ multiplex PCR; TCRdb holds only in-frame clones, not every one. The data contain more than 200,000 clones, 65% to 90% of them seen just once; the ten biggest clones take up approximately 4.8%. The specimen was peripheral blood. These receptors were collected from a middle-aged man with acute or convalescent COVID-19. The CDR3 runs from the conserved cysteine through the conserved F or W. A D gene is named only where the DNA matches it firmly. Rows give clone size only sometimes, using once, few, many, or a class for an expanded clone.

clone size,D gene,J gene,V gene,CDR3 protein,CDR3 DNA
few,TRBD2,TRBJ2-1,TRBV5-1,CASSSLAGAYNEQFF,TGCGCCAGCAGCTCACTAGCGGGGGCGTACAATGAGCAGTTCTTC
NA,TRBD1,TRBJ1-6,TRBV7-2,CASSLAPGTANNSPLHF,TGTGCCAGCAGCTTAGCGCCCGGGACAGCTAATAATTCACCCCTCCACTTT
NA,NA,TRBJ1-2,TRBV5-4,CASSSGASYGYTF,TGTGCCAGCAGCTCGGGAGCCAGCTATGGCTACACCTTC
NA,NA,TRBJ1-1,TRBV5-8,CASSPARGFGTEAFF,TGTGCCAGCAGTCCTGCGAGAGGGTTCGGTACTGAAGCTTTCTTT
many,TRBD1,TRBJ1-1,TRBV24-1,CATSEGQGTEAFF,TGTGCCACCAGTGAAGGACAGGGCACTGAAGCTTTCTTT
once,NA,TRBJ2-3,TRBV7-9,CASSWGRGDTQYF,TGTGCCAGCAGCTGGGGAAGGGGCGATACGCAGTATTTT
few,NA,TRBJ1-6,TRBV4-1,CASSQEARRTLRNSPLHF,TGCGCCAGCAGCCAAGAGGCGCGGAGAACTCTCCGCAATTCACCCCTCCACTTT
NA,NA,TRBJ1-2,TRBV6-4,CASSPGQSNYGYTF,TGTGCCAGCAGTCCTGGACAGTCTAACTATGGCTACACCTTC
NA,TRBD1,TRBJ2-2,TRBV5-4,CASSLGQGAGGELFF,TGTGCCAGCAGCTTGGGACAGGGGGCAGGCGGGGAGCTGTTTTTT
NA,TRBD1,TRBJ1-1,TRBV7-9,CASSFRGQGAVTFF,TGTGCCAGCAGCTTTAGAGGACAGGGGGCTGTGACTTTCTTT
NA,NA,TRBJ1-5,TRBV6-5,CASRNGPEGNQPQHF,TGTGCCAGCCGAAACGGTCCGGAGGGCAATCAGCCCCAGCATTTT
NA,NA,TRBJ1-1,TRBV29-1,CSGGRGTEAFF,TGCAGCGGAGGGAGGGGGACTGAAGCTTTCTTT
NA,NA,TRBJ1-1,TRBV5-1,CASSFGQNIQNTEAFF,TGCGCCAGCAGCTTCGGACAGAATATACAGAACACTGAAGCTTTCTTT
once,TRBD2,TRBJ2-7,TRBV18,CASSPFPPGGGAYEQYF,TGTGCCAGCTCACCTTTTCCCCCGGGGGGTGGAGCCTACGAGCAGTACTTC
NA,NA,TRBJ1-2,TRBV14,CASSPQTNYGYTF,TGTGCCAGCAGCCCCCAGACTAACTATGGCTACACCTTC
NA,NA,TRBJ1-1,TRBV6-5,CASSPGGGGNTEAFF,TGTGCCAGCAGCCCCGGCGGGGGTGGGAACACTGAAGCTTTCTTT
NA,TRBD1,TRBJ1-4,TRBV6-6,CASSYPGTGHEKLFF,TGTGCCAGCAGTTACCCCGGGACAGGCCACGAAAAACTGTTTTTT
NA,NA,TRBJ2-4,TRBV2,CASTQRGDLAKNIQYF,TGTGCCAGCACCCAACGGGGAGACTTAGCCAAAAACATTCAGTACTTC
NA,NA,TRBJ1-2,TRBV7-8,CASSLAQGNYGYTF,TGTGCCAGCAGCTTAGCGCAGGGCAACTATGGCTACACCTTC
NA,NA,TRBJ1-1,TRBV29-1,CSVGGQGGPGAFF,TGCAGCGTTGGGGGCCAGGGTGGCCCGGGTGCTTTCTTT
NA,NA,TRBJ1-6,TRBV5-1,CASSLDISSSPLHF,TGCGCCAGCAGCTTGGACATATCAAGTTCACCCCTCCACTTT
NA,NA,TRBJ1-4,TRBV10-2,CASRLEGRTNEKLFF,TGCGCCAGCAGGTTAGAGGGGAGGACTAATGAAAAACTGTTTTTT
NA,NA,TRBJ1-4,TRBV7-8,CASSLNLQEKLFF,TGTGCCAGCAGCTTAAATTTACAGGAAAAACTGTTTTTT
NA,TRBD1,TRBJ2-1,TRBV7-9,CASSLALTGKYNEQFF,TGTGCCAGCAGCTTAGCGCTGACAGGGAAATACAATGAGCAGTTCTTC
NA,NA,TRBJ1-5,TRBV19,CASSIFVGPNQPQHF,TGTGCCAGTAGTATCTTCGTGGGCCCCAATCAGCCCCAGCATTTT
NA,TRBD2,TRBJ2-1,TRBV6-5,CASTSPGLARYEQFF,TGTGCCAGCACCTCTCCGGGACTAGCTAGATATGAGCAGTTCTTC
NA,NA,TRBJ1-2,TRBV27,CASSKRTDGGYTF,TGTGCCAGCAGTAAGAGGACAGATGGTGGCTACACCTTC
once,TRBD1,TRBJ2-7,TRBV10-3,CAISETGDPSYEQYF,TGTGCCATCAGTGAGACAGGGGATCCCTCCTACGAGCAGTACTTC
NA,TRBD2,TRBJ2-1,TRBV4-2,CASSQEGPWNLAGVREQFF,TGTGCCAGCAGCCAAGAGGGCCCCTGGAATCTAGCGGGGGTCCGTGAGCAGTTCTTC
few,NA,TRBJ2-7,TRBV7-9,CASSLEGWKRHEQYF,TGTGCCAGCAGCCTGGAGGGCTGGAAAAGGCACGAGCAGTACTTC
NA,TRBD2,TRBJ2-1,TRBV29-1,CSVAGLAGLSYNEQFF,TGCAGCGTTGCGGGACTAGCGGGGCTTTCCTACAATGAGCAGTTCTTC
NA,NA,TRBJ1-3,TRBV9,CASSGTVSGNTIYF,TGTGCCAGCAGCGGGACAGTCTCTGGAAACACCATATATTTT
many,NA,TRBJ2-2,TRBV3-1/TRBV3-2,CASSPRVETGELFF,TGTGCCAGCAGCCCGAGGGTGGAGACCGGGGAGCTGTTTTTT
NA,TRBD1,TRBJ1-6,TRBV7-9,CASSGPGQEVSPLHF,TGTGCCAGCAGCGGTCCGGGACAGGAGGTCTCACCCCTCCACTTT
NA,NA,TRBJ1-1,TRBV18,CASSPRDTLYYTEAFF,TGTGCCAGCTCACCAAGGGACACCCTTTACTACACTGAAGCTTTCTTT